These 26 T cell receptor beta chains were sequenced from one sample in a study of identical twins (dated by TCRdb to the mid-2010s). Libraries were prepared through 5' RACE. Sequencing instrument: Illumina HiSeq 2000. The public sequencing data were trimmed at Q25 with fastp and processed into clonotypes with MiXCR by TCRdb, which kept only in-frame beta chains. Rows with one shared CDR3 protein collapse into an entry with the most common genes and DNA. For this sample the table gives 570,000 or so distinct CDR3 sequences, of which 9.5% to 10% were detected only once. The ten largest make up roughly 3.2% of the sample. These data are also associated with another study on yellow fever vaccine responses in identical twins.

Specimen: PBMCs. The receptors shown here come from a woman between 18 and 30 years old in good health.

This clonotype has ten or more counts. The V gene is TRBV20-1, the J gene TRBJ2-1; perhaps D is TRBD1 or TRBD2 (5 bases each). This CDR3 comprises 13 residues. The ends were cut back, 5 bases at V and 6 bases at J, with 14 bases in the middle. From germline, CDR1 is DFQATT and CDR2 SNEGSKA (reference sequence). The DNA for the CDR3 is TGCAGTGCTGGGGGACGTTGGGTCAATGAGCAGTTCTTC. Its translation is CSAGGRWVNEQFF.

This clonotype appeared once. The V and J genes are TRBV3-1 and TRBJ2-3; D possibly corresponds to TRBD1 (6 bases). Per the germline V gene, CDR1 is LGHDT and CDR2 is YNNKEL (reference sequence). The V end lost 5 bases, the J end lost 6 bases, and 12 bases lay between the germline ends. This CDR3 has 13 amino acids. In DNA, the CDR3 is TGTGCCAGCAGCGCAAACGGACAGGATACGCAGTATTTT. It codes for CASSANGQDTQYF.

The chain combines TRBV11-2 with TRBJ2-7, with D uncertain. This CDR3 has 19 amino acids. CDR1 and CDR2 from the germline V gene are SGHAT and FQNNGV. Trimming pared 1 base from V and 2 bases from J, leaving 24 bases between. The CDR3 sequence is CASSLVGRPLSDITYEQYF. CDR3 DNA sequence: TGTGCCAGCAGCTTAGTTGGCCGCCCATTATCCGATATTACCTACGAGCAGTACTTC.

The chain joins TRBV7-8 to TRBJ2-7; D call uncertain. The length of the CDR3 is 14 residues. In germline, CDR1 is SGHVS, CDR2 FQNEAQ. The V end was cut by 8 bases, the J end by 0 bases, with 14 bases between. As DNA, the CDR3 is TGTGCCAGCGGGGAAGGTTTTACCTCCTACGAGCAGTACTTC. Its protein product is CASGEGFTSYEQYF.

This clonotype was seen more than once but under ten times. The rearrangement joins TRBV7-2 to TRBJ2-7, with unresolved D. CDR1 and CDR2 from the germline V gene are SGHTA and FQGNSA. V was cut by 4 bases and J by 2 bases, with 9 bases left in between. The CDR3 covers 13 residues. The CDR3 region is CASSSESPYEQYF. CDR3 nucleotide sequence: TGTGCCAGCAGCTCGGAATCTCCCTACGAGCAGTACTTC.

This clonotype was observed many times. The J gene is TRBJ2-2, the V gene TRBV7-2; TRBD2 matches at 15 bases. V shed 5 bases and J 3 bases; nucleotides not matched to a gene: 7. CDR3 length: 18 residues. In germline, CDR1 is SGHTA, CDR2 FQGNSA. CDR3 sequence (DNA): TGTGCCAGCAGCCCCGGACTAGCGGGGGGGTCCTACACCGGGGAGCTGTTTTTT. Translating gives CASSPGLAGGSYTGELFF. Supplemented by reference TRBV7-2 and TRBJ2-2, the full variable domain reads GAGVSQSPSNKVTEKGKDVELRCDPISGHTALYWYRQSLGQGLEFLIYFQGNSAPDKSGLPSDRFSAERTGGSVSTLTIQRTQQEDSAVYLCASSPGLAGGSYTGELFFGEGSRLTVL.

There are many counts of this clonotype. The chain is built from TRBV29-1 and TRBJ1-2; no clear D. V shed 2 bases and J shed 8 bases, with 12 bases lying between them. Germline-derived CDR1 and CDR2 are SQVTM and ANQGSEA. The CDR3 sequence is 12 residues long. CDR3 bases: TGCAGCGTTGAATCGGCCCTCCCCGGCTACACCTTC. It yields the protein CSVESALPGYTF.

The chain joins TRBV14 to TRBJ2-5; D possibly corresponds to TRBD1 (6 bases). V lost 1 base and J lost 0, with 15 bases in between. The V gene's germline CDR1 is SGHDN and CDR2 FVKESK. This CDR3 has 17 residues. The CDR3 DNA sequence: TGTGCCAGCAGCCAAGTTGGACGAGGACAGAACCAAGAGACCCAGTACTTC. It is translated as CASSQVGRGQNQETQYF.

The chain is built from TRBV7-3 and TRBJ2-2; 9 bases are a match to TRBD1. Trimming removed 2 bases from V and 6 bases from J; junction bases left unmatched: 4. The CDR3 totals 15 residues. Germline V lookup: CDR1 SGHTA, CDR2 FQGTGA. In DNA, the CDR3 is TGTGCCAGCAGCTTAGGGGACAGGGAAGCCGGGGAGCTGTTTTTT. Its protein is CASSLGDREAGELFF.

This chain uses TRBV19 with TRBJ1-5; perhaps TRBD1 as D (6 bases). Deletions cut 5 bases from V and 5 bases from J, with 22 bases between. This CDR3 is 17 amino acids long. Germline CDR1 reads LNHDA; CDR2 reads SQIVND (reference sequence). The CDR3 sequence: CASSDVSARGGDQPQHF. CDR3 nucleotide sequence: TGTGCCAGTAGTGATGTTTCGGCGCGGGGGGGCGATCAGCCCCAGCATTTT.

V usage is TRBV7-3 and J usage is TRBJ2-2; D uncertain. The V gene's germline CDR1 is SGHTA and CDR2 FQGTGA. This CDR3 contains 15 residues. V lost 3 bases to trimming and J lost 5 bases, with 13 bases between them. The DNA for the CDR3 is TGTGCCAGCAGCTTTACCGAGATGAGGACCGGGGAGCTGTTTTTT. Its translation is CASSFTEMRTGELFF.

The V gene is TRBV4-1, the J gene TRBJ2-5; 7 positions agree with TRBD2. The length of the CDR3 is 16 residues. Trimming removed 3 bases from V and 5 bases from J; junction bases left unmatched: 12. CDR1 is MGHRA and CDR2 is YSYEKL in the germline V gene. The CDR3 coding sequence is TGCGCCAGCAGCCAGGCGGAGACTAGCTCGGTCGAGACCCAGTACTTC. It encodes CASSQAETSSVETQYF.

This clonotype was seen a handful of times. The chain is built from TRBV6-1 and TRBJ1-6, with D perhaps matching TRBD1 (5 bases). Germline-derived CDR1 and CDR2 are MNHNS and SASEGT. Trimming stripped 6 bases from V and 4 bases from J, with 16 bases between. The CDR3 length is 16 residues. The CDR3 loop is CASSPRVANYNSPLHF. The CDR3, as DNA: TGTGCCAGCAGCCCCAGGGTAGCTAATTATAATTCACCCCTCCACTTT.

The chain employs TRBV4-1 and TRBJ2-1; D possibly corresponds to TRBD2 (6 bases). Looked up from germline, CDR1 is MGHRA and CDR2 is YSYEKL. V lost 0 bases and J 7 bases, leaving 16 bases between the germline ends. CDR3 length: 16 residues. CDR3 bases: TGCGCCAGCAGCCAAGATTTGGAGAGCGGGCGGAATGAGCAGTTCTTC. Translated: CASSQDLESGRNEQFF.

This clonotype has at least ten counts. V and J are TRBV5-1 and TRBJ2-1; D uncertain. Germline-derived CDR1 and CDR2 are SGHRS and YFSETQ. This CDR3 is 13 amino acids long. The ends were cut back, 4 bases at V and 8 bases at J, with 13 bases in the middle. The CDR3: CASSLEVLDEQFF. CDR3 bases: TGCGCCAGCAGCCTAGAAGTTTTGGATGAGCAGTTCTTC.

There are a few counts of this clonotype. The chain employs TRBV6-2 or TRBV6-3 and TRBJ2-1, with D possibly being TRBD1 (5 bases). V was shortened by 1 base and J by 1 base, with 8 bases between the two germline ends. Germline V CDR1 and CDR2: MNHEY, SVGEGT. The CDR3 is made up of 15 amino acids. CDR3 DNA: TGTGCCAGCAGTTACTTAGGGGTGTCCTACAATGAGCAGTTCTTC. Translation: CASSYLGVSYNEQFF.

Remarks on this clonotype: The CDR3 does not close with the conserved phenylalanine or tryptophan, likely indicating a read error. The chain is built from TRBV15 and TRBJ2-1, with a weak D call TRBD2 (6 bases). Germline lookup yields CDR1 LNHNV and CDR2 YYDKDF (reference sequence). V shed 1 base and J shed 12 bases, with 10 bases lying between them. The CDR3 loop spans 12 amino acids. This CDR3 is CATSRAFGGQFC. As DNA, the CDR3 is TGTGCCACCAGCAGAGCTTTCGGGGGGCAGTTCTGC.

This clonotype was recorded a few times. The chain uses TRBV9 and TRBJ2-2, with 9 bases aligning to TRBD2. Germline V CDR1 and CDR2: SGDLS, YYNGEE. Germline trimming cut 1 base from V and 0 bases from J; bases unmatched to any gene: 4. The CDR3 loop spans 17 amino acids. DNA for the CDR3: TGTGCCAGCAGCGTAACGAGCGGGGGGTCGAACACCGGGGAGCTGTTTTTT. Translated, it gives CASSVTSGGSNTGELFF.

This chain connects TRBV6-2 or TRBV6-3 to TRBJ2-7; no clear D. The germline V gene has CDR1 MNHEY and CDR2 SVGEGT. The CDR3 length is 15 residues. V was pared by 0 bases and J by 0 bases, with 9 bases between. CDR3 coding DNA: TGTGCCAGCAGTTACTCCGTGCTGAGCTCCTACGAGCAGTACTTC. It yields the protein CASSYSVLSSYEQYF.

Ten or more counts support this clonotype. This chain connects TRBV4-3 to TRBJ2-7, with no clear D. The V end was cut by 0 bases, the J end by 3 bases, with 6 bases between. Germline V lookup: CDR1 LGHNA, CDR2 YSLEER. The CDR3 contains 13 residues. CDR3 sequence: CASSQEHLYEQYF. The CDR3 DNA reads TGCGCCAGCAGCCAAGAACACCTCTACGAGCAGTACTTC.

CDR3 residues: CASSLLGGDNEQFF. DNA of the CDR3: TGTGCCAGCAGCTTATTGGGAGGAGACAATGAGCAGTTCTTC. The chain couples TRBV7-2 to TRBJ2-1, with D possibly being TRBD2 (6 bases). Trimming stripped 2 bases from V and 5 bases from J, with 10 bases between. Germline lookup yields CDR1 SGHTA and CDR2 FQGNSA. The CDR3 extends over 14 amino acids.

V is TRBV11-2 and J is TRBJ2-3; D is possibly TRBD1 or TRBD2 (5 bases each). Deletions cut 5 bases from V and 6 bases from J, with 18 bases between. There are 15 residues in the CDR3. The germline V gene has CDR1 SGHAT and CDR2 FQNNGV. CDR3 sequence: CASSRGAALWDTQYF. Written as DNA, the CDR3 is TGTGCCAGCAGCCGAGGGGCGGCCTTATGGGATACGCAGTATTTT.

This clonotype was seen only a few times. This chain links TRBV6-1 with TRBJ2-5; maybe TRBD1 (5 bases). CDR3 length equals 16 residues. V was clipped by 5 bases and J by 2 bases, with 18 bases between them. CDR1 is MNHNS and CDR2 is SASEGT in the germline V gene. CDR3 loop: CASSPSLTEPQETQYF. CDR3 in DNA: TGTGCCAGCAGTCCATCCCTGACAGAACCACAAGAGACCCAGTACTTC.

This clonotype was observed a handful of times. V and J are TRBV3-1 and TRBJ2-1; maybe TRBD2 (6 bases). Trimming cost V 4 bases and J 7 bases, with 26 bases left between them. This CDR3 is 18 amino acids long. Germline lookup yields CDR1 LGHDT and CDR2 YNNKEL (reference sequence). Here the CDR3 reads CASSRVSQGTASRNEQFF. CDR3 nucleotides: TGTGCCAGCAGCCGAGTGTCCCAAGGGACTGCATCGCGTAATGAGCAGTTCTTC.

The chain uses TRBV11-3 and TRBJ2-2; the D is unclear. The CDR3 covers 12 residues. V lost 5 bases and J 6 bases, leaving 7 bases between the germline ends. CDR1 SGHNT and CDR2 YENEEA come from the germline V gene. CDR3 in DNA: TGTGCCAGCAGCCCCATCTCCGGGGAGCTGTTTTTT. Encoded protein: CASSPISGELFF.

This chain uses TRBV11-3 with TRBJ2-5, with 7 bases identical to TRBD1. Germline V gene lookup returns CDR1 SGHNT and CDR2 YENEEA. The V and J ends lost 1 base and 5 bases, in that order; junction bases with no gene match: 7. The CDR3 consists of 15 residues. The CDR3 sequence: CASSLADRESETQYF. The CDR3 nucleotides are TGTGCCAGCAGCTTAGCTGACAGGGAAAGTGAGACCCAGTACTTC.